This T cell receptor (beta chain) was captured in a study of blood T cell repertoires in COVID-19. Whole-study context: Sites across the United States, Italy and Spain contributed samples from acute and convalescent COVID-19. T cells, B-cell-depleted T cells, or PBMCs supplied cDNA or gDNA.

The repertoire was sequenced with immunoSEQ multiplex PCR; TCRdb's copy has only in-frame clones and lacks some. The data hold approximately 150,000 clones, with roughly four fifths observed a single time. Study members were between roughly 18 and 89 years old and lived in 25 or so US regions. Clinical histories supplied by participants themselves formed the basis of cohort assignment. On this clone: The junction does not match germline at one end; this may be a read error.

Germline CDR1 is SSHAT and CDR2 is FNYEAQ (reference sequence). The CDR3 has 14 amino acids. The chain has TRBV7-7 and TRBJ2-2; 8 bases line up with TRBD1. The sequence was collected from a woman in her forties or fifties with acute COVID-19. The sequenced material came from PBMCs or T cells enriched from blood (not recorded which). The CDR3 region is CASSLGQDTGELFF. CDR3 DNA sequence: TGTGCTAGCAGCTTGGGACAGGACACCGGGGAGCTGTTTTTT.